Described below is a single TCR beta chain sequence and its context. The CDR3 contains 14 residues. The V gene's germline CDR1 is GTSNPN and CDR2 SVGIG (reference sequence). V was shortened by 2 bases and J by 4 bases, with 14 bases between the two germline ends. Method: immunoSEQ multiplex PCR; TCRdb's copy keeps in-frame clones and lacks some. Of some 25,000 clones listed, about 92% are singletons. This record belongs to a study of graft-versus-host responses after intestinal transplantation. Study overall: Anti-thymocyte globulin induction, then tacrolimus and steroids for about three years, went to all recipients.

The receptor comes from a human patient who received an intestinal transplant, so some T cells may come from the graft donor. The sequencing used PBMCs, collected 18 days after transplant. The chain is built from TRBV30 and TRBJ1-2, with D maybe TRBD1 (6 bases). Here the CDR3 reads CAWSSTGAGYGYTF. The CDR3 nucleotides read TGTGCCTGGAGTTCTACGGGGGCGGGCTATGGCTACACCTTC. Looking up the rest from reference TRBV30 and TRBJ1-2 gives the full variable domain: SQTIHQWPATLVQPVGSPLSLECTVEGTSNPNLYWYRQAAGRGLQLLFYSVGIGQISSEVPQNLSASRPQDRQFILSSKKLLLSDSGFYLCAWSSTGAGYGYTFGSGTRLTVV.